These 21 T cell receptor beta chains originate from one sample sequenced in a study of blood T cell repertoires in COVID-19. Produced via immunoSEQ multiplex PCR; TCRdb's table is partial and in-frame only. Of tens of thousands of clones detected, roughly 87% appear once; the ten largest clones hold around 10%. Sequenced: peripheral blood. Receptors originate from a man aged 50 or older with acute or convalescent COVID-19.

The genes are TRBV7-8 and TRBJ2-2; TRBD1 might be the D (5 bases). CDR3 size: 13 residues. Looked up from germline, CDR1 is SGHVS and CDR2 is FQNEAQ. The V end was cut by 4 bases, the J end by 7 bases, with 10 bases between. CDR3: CASSSRVIGELFF. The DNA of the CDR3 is TGTGCCAGCAGCTCCAGGGTTATCGGGGAGCTGTTTTTT.

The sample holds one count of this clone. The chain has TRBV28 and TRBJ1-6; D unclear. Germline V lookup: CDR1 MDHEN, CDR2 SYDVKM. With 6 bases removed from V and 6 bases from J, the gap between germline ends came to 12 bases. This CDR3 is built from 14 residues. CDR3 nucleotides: TGTGCCAGCAGAGGAGCTGCCGCTAATTCACCCCTCCACTTT. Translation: CASRGAAANSPLHF.

CDR3 residues: CASSFRGAGQPQHF. The CDR3, as DNA: TGTGCCAGCAGCTTTCGGGGGGCGGGTCAGCCCCAGCATTTT. The chain has TRBV7-2 and TRBJ1-5; D possibly corresponds to TRBD1 (6 bases). This CDR3 contains 14 residues. Trimming left V 3 bases short and J 6 bases short, with 12 bases between. Germline V gene lookup returns CDR1 SGHTA and CDR2 FQGNSA.

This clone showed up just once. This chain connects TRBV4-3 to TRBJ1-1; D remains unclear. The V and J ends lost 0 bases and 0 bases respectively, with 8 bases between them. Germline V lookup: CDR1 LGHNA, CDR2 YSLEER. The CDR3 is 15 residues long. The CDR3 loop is CASSQDRGVNTEAFF. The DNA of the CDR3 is TGCGCCAGCAGCCAAGATCGCGGGGTGAACACTGAAGCTTTCTTT.

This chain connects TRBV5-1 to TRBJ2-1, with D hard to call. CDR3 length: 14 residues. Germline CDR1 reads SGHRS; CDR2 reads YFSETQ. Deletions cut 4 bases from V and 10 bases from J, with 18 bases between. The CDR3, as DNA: TGCGCCAGCAGCCACCGGTCCTTATTGCGGGAGCAGTTCTTC. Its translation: CASSHRSLLREQFF.

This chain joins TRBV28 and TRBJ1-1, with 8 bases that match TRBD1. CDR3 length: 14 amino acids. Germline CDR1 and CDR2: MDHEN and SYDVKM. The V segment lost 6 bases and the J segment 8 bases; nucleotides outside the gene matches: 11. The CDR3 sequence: CASSRQGLEVEAFF. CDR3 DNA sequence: TGTGCCAGCAGCCGACAGGGGCTGGAGGTGGAAGCTTTCTTT.

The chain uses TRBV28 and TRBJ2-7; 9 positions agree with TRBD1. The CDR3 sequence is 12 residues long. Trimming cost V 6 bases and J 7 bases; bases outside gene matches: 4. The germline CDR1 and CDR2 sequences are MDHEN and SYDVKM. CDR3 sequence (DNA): TGTGCCAGCAGACAGGGGGCGGGAGAGCAGTACTTC. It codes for CASRQGAGEQYF.

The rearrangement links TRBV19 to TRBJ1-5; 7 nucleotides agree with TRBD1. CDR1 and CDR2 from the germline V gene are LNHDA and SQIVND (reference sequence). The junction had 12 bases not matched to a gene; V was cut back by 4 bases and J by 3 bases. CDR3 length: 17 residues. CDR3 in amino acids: CASSTSRGHFLNQPQHF. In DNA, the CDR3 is TGTGCCAGTAGTACCTCGAGGGGGCATTTCCTCAATCAGCCCCAGCATTTT.

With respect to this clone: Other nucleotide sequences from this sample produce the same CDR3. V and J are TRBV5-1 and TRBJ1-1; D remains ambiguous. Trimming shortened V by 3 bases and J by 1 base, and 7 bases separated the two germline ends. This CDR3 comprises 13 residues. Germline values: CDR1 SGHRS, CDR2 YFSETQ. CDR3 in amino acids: CASSSQENTEAFF. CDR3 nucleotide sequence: TGCGCCAGCAGCTCTCAGGAGAACACTGAAGCTTTCTTT.

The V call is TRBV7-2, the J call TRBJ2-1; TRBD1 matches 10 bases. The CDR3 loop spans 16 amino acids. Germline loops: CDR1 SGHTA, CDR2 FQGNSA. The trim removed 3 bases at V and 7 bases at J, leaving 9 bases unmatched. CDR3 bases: TGTGCCAGCAGCTTCCTCCGACAGGGGGCAGGTAATGAGCAGTTCTTC. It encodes CASSFLRQGAGNEQFF.

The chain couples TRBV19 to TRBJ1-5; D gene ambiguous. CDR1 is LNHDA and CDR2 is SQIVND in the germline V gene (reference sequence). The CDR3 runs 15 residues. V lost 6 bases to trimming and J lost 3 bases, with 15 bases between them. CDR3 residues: CASSFTRVNNQPQHF. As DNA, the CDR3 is TGTGCCAGTAGCTTCACGCGGGTAAACAATCAGCCCCAGCATTTT.

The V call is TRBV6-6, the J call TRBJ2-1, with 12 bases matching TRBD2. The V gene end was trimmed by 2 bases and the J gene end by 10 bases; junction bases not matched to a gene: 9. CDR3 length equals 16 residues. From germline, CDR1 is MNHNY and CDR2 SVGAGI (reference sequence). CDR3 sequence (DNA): TGTGCCAGCAGTTACGACGCTAGCGGGGGGGCCGGGGAGCAGTTCTTC. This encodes CASSYDASGGAGEQFF.

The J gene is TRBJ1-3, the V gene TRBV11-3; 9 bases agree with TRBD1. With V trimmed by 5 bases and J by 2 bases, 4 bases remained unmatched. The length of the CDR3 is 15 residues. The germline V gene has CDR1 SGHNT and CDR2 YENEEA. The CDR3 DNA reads TGTGCCAGCAGCGGAGGACAGGGGACTGGAAACACCATATATTTT. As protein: CASSGGQGTGNTIYF. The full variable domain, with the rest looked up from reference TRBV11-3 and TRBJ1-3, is EAGVVQSPRYKIIEKKQPVAFWCNPISGHNTLYWYLQNLGQGPELLIRYENEEAVDDSQLPKDRFSAERLKGVDSTLKIQPAELGDSAVYLCASSGGQGTGNTIYFGEGSWLTVV.

In DNA form, the CDR3 reads TGTGCCAGCTCACCACTCGGGTTCCCTTCGGGTGGCTACACCTTC. Protein product: CASSPLGFPSGGYTF. V gene TRBV18 combines with J gene TRBJ1-2; unclear D gene. The CDR3 loop spans 15 amino acids. The germline CDR1 and CDR2 sequences are KGHSH and LQKENI. The V and J ends lost 1 base and 7 bases respectively, with 16 bases between them.

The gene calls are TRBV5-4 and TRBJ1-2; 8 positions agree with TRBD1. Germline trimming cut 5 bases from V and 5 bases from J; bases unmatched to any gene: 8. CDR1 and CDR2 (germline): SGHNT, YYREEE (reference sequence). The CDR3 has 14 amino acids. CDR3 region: CASSPRTGMYGYTF. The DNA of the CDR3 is TGTGCCAGCAGTCCCAGGACAGGGATGTATGGCTACACCTTC. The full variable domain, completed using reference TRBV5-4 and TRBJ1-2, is ETGVTQSPTHLIKTRGQQVTLRCSSQSGHNTVSWYQQALGQGPQFIFQYYREEENGRGNFPPRFSGLQFPNYSSELNVNALELDDSALYLCASSPRTGMYGYTFGSGTRLTVV.

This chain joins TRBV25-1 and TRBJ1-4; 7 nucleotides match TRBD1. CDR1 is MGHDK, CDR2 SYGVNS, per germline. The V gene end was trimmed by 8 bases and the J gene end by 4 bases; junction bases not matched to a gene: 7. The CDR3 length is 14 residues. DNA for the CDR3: TGTGCCAGCCGTCAGACAGGGTTTAATGAAAAACTGTTTTTT. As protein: CASRQTGFNEKLFF.

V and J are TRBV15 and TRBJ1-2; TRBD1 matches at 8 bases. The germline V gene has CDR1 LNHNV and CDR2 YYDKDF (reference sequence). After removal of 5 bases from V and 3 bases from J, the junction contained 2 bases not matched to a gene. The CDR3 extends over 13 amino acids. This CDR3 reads CATSLGQDYGYTF. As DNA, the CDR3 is TGTGCCACCAGCTTGGGACAGGACTATGGCTACACCTTC.

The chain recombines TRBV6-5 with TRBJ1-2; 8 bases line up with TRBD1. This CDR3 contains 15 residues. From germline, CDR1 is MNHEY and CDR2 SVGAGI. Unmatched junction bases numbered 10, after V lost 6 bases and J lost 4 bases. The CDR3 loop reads CASRSGQGKPYGYTF. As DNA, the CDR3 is TGTGCCAGCAGATCCGGACAGGGTAAACCCTATGGCTACACCTTC.

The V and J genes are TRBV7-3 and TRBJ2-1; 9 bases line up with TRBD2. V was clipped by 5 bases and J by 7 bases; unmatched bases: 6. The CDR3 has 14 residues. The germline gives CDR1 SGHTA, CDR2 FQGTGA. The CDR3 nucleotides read TGTGCCAGCAGCCCAAGCGGGGGGTTGAATGAGCAGTTCTTC. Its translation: CASSPSGGLNEQFF.

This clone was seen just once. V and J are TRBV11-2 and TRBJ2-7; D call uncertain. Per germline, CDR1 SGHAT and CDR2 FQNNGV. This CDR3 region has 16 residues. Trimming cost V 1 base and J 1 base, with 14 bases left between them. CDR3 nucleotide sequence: TGTGCCAGCAGCTTAGTTGGCAGGAAATCTTCCTACGAGCAGTACTTC. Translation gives CASSLVGRKSSYEQYF.

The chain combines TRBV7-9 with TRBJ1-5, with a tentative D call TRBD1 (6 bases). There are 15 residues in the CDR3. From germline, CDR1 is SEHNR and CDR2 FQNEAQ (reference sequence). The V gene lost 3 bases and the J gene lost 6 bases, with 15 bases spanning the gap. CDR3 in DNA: TGTGCCAGCAGCTTGGGGGGGCGCCGGGGTCAGCCCCAGCATTTT. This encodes CASSLGGRRGQPQHF.